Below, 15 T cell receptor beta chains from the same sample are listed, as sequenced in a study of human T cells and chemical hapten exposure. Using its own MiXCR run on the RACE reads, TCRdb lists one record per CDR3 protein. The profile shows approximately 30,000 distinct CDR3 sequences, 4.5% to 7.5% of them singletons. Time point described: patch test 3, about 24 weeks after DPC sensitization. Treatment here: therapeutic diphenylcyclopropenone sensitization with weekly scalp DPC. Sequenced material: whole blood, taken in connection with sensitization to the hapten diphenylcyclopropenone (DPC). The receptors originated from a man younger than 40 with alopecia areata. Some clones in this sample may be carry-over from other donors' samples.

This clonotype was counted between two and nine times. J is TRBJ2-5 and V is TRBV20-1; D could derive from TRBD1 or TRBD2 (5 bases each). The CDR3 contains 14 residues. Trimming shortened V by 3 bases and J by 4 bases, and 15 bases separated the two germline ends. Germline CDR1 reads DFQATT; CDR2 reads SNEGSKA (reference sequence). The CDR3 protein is CSARGTYSRETQYF. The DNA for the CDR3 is TGCAGTGCTAGGGGGACGTACTCTCGAGAGACCCAGTACTTC.

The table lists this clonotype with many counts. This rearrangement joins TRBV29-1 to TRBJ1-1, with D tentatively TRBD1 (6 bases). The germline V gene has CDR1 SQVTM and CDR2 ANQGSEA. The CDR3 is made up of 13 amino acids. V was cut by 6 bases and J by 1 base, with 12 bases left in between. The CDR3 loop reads CSVQGRENTEAFF. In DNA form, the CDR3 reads TGCAGCGTGCAGGGGCGCGAGAACACTGAAGCTTTCTTT.

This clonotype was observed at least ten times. The CDR3 bases are TGCAGCGTTGAAGATGTGGCAGGTCAAGAGACCCAGTACTTC. Its protein product is CSVEDVAGQETQYF. J is TRBJ2-5 and V is TRBV29-1; D gene uncertain. The CDR3 has 14 residues. Trimming took 0 bases from V and 2 from J, leaving 10 bases between them. Germline assignment: CDR1 SQVTM and CDR2 ANQGSEA.

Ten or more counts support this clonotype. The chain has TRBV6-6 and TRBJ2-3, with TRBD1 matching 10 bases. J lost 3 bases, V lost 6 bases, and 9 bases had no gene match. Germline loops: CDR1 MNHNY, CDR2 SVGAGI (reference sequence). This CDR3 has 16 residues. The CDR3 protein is CASSSGTGVGTDTQYF. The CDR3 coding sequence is TGTGCCAGCAGCTCCGGGACAGGGGTAGGGACAGATACGCAGTATTTT.

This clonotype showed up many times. The CDR3 DNA reads TGTGCCAGCACCGATATGACTAGCGGGGGGCTCGAGCAGTTCTTC. Translation: CASTDMTSGGLEQFF. V is TRBV6-2 or TRBV6-3 and J is TRBJ2-1; 13 nucleotides match TRBD2. This CDR3 spans 15 amino acids. With 7 bases clipped from V and 10 bases from J, the junction kept 10 bases outside the gene matches. Germline CDR1 is MNHEY and CDR2 is SVGEGT.

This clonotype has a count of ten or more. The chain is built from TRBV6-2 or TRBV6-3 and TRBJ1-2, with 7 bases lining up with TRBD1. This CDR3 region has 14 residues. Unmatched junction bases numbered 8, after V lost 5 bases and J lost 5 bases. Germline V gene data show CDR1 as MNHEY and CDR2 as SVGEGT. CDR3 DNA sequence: TGTGCCAGCAGTCGGACAGGTTTTCCGTATGGCTACACCTTC. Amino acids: CASSRTGFPYGYTF.

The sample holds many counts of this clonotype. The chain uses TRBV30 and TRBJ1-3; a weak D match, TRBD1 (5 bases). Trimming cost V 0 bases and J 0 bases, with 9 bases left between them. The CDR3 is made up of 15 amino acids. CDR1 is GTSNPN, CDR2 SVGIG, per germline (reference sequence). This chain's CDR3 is CAWSVGDRSGNTIYF. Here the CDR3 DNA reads TGTGCCTGGAGTGTGGGGGACCGCTCTGGAAACACCATATATTTT.

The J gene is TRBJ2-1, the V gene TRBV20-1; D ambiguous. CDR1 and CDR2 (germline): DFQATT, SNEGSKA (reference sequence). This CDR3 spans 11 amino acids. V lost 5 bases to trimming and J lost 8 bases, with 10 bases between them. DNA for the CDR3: TGCAGTGCTGAGCCTCGAGATGAGCAGTTCTTC. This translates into CSAEPRDEQFF.

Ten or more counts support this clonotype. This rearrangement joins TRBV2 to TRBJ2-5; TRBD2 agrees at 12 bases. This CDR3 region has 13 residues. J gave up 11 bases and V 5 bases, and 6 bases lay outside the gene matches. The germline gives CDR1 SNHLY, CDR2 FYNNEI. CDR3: CASSPRTSGDQYF. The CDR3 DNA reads TGTGCCAGCAGTCCTAGGACTAGCGGGGATCAGTACTTC.

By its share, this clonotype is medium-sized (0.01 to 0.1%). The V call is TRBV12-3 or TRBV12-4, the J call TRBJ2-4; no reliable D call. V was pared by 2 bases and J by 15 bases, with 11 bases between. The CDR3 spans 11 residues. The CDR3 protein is CASSLSTIRYF. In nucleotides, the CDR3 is TGTGCCAGCAGTTTAAGTACTATACGGTACTTC.

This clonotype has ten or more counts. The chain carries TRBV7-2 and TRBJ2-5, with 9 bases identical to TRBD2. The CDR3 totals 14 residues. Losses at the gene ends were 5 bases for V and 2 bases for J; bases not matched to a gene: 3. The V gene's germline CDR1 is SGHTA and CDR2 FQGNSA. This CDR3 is CASSGRGGQETQYF. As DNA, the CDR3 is TGTGCCAGCAGCGGGCGGGGGGGACAAGAGACCCAGTACTTC.

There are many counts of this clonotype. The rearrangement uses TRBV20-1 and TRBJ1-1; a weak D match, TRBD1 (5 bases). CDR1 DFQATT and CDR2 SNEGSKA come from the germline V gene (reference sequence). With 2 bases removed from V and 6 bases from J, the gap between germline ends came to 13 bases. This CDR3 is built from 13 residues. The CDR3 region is CSARKTLGAEAFF. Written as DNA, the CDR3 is TGCAGTGCTAGAAAAACGTTAGGGGCTGAAGCTTTCTTT.

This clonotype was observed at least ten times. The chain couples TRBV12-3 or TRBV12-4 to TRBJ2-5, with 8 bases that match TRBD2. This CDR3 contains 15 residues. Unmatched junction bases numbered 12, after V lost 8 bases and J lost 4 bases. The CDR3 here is CASSSSGGGGETQYF. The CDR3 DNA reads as TGTGCCAGCTCATCTTCGGGGGGGGGCGGAGAGACCCAGTACTTC.

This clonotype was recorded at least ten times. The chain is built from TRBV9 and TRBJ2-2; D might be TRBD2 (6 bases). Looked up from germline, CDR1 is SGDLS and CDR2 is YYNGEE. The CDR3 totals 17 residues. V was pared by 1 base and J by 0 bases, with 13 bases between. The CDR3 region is CASSVSGGKPNTGELFF. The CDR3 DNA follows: TGTGCCAGCAGCGTATCAGGAGGGAAACCGAACACCGGGGAGCTGTTTTTT.

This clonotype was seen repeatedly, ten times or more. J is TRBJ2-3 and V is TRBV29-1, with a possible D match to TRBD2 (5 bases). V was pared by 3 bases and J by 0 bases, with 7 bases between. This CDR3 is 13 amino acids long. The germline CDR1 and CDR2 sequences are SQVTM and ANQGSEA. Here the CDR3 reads CSVERGSTDTQYF. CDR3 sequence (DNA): TGCAGCGTTGAGCGCGGGAGCACAGATACGCAGTATTTT.